This paragraph covers one T cell receptor beta chain sequence. The sample is drawn from a study of control samples from healthy donors and cancer patients. Assay: immunoSEQ multiplex PCR; the TCRdb copy retains only in-frame clones and omits some. There are about 170,000 clones in the sample; about nine tenths occur only once, and approximately 1.5% lies in the top ten. The germline V and J ends were trimmed by 3 bases and 7 bases, with 7 bases remaining between them. This CDR3 has 12 residues. This TCR derives from a woman between 25 and 40 years old in good health. Material for sequencing was blood. The chain has TRBV12-3 or TRBV12-4 and TRBJ1-5; unclear D gene. Here the CDR3 reads CASSFGQQPQHF. The CDR3 DNA reads as TGTGCCAGCAGTTTCGGGCAGCAGCCCCAGCATTTT.